These T cell receptor beta chains were read from a single sample in a study of cytomegalovirus exposure and HLA in healthy donors. TCRdb's table, derived via immunoSEQ multiplex PCR, lists solely in-frame clones and lacks some. The sample shows some 160,000 clones, over 70% of them seen only once. The specimen sequenced was PBMCs. The origin of the receptors is a woman between 45 and 60 years old in good health and CMV-seronegative. Each CDR3 is given with its conserved first and last residue. D genes are given only for firm matches. Size is omitted from some rows. Given values are once, few, many or a class for expanded clones.

TGTGCCTGGAGTGTACTTTCAGGGGATAGCGTACACTTC,CAWSVLSGDSVHF,TRBV30,TRBJ2-5,.,once,13
TGTGCCAGCAGTTCGGGACAGAATGAAAAACTGTTTTTT,CASSSGQNEKLFF,TRBV28,TRBJ1-4,TRBD1,few,13
TGTGCCAGCTCACCGGGGGGGGCTGATGGCTACACCTTC,CASSPGGADGYTF,TRBV18,TRBJ1-2,.,once,13
TGCGCCAGCAGCCACGACCGGGACAGGTTCTACGAGCAGTACTTC,CASSHDRDRFYEQYF,TRBV4-3,TRBJ2-7,TRBD1,.,15
TGTGCCTGGAGGGTACAGATCGGGACAGGGAACACCGGGGAGCTGTTTTTT,CAWRVQIGTGNTGELFF,TRBV30,TRBJ2-2,TRBD1,.,17
TGTGCCAGCAGCTTAGTAGCGGGGTCCTACGAGCAGTACTTC,CASSLVAGSYEQYF,TRBV7-9,TRBJ2-7,TRBD2,.,14
TGTGCCAGCAGTCCAACAGGGACTCAGCCCCAGCATTTT,CASSPTGTQPQHF,TRBV2,TRBJ1-5,.,.,13
TGTGCCAGCAGTGGGCGGGGCATTAACTATGGCTACACCTTC,CASSGRGINYGYTF,TRBV6-1,TRBJ1-2,.,.,14
TGTGCCAGCCAGAGGATCGGGGAAAATCAGCCCCAGCATTTT,CASQRIGENQPQHF,TRBV5-6,TRBJ1-5,.,.,14
TGTGCCAGCATTCTAGACGGGAGCACGAACTCCTACGAGCAGTACTTC,CASILDGSTNSYEQYF,TRBV27,TRBJ2-7,.,.,16
TGCAGCGTTGAAGGGGCAGGCCTAGCGGGGGGCAATGAGCAGTTCTTC,CSVEGAGLAGGNEQFF,TRBV29-1,TRBJ2-1,TRBD2,.,16
TGTGCCAGCAGTACTGGACAGGGGGCTAATCAGCCCCAGCATTTT,CASSTGQGANQPQHF,TRBV28,TRBJ1-5,TRBD1,.,15
TGTGCCAGCGGTGCTTCCGGGACTAGCGGGAGATACGAGCAGTACTTC,CASGASGTSGRYEQYF,TRBV2,TRBJ2-7,TRBD2,.,16
TGTGCCAGCAGCTTATTAGCGAACACCGGGGAGCTGTTTTTT,CASSLLANTGELFF,TRBV5-6,TRBJ2-2,.,.,14
TGCGCCAGCAGTCCAGGACTGAACAATCAGCCCCAGCATTTT,CASSPGLNNQPQHF,TRBV27,TRBJ1-5,.,.,14
TGCAGCGTGGCGGAACACACTTATGGCTACACCTTC,CSVAEHTYGYTF,TRBV29-1,TRBJ1-2,.,.,12
TGTGCCAGCAGTCAGGACTCTTGGGGAAACACCATATATTTT,CASSQDSWGNTIYF,TRBV6-5,TRBJ1-3,.,.,14
TGTGCCATCAGTGAGTCTCTCAGGCAGGGAGCTTTCTTT,CAISESLRQGAFF,TRBV10-3,TRBJ1-1,.,.,13
TGTGCCAGCAGTCCTGGTGGGGGCAACACTGAAGCTTTCTTT,CASSPGGGNTEAFF,TRBV28,TRBJ1-1,.,.,14
TGCGCCAGCAAGCCGCCCCAGGACAGGGTGAGAAACATTCAGTACTTC,CASKPPQDRVRNIQYF,TRBV10-2,TRBJ2-4,TRBD1,.,16
TGTGCCAGCAGCTCCCAACACAGCTTTCATAGCAATCAGCCCCAGCATTTT,CASSSQHSFHSNQPQHF,TRBV7-9,TRBJ1-5,.,.,17
TGTGCCAGCAGTGAGCGGGACAGAGCCTACGAGCAGTACTTC,CASSERDRAYEQYF,TRBV6-1,TRBJ2-7,.,.,14
TGTGCCACAGAGAAGACAGGGGGCTTGTACGAGCAGTACTTC,CATEKTGGLYEQYF,TRBV6-5,TRBJ2-7,TRBD1,.,14
TGTGCCAGCACGGAGGGACTGGGGAACATTCAGTACTTC,CASTEGLGNIQYF,TRBV16,TRBJ2-4,.,.,13
TGTGCCAGCAGCCCCGTGGGGACAAATGACATTCAGTACTTC,CASSPVGTNDIQYF,TRBV28,TRBJ2-4,.,.,14
TGTGCCAGTAGTGCATGGACTAGCGGGGGGGGCAATGAGCAGTTCTTC,CASSAWTSGGGNEQFF,TRBV19,TRBJ2-1,TRBD2,.,16
TGTGCCAGCAGCTTAGTGTGGGGCGGGGGCTATGGCTACACCTTC,CASSLVWGGGYGYTF,TRBV7-2,TRBJ1-2,.,.,15
TGTGCCAGCAGCTTAGACTCCGTTTGGTCAAGCTATGGCTACACCTTC,CASSLDSVWSSYGYTF,TRBV7-2,TRBJ1-2,.,once,16
TGTGCCAGCAGTTACGAGATTGGGAGACATGAGCAGTTCTTC,CASSYEIGRHEQFF,TRBV6-5,TRBJ2-1,.,.,14
TGTGCTAGTGGCCCCTGGGGGACAAAACATAGCACAGATACGCAGTATTTT,CASGPWGTKHSTDTQYF,TRBV12-5,TRBJ2-3,.,.,17
TGTGCCAGCAGCGGGGGGGGCGGATACGAGCAGTACTTC,CASSGGGGYEQYF,TRBV7-3,TRBJ2-7,.,.,13
TGCGCCAGCAGCCTAGGGACTAGCGGGGGGTCCACAGATACGCAGTATTTT,CASSLGTSGGSTDTQYF,TRBV5-1,TRBJ2-3,TRBD2,.,17
TGTGCCAGCAGCGCTTCGACGGAGGGTATCTACAATGAGCAGTTCTTC,CASSASTEGIYNEQFF,TRBV5-6,TRBJ2-1,.,.,16
TGCGCCAGCAGCCAAGATGAGGGGGGGGGCCCGGAGACCCAGTACTTC,CASSQDEGGGPETQYF,TRBV4-3,TRBJ2-5,.,.,16
TGTGCCAGCAGCTTGAAGGACAGGGCGGTTGAGCAGTTCTTC,CASSLKDRAVEQFF,TRBV5-4,TRBJ2-1,TRBD1,.,14
TGTGCCAGCAGCCTGGGCAGGGCGAACACTGAAGCTTTCTTT,CASSLGRANTEAFF,TRBV11-2,TRBJ1-1,.,once,14
TGTGCCAGCAGACAGCAGAGCTCCTACGAGCAGTACTTC,CASRQQSSYEQYF,TRBV5-6,TRBJ2-7,.,.,13